The rows below give T cell receptor beta chains drawn from one sample of a study of T cell responses to AZD1222 COVID-19 vaccine. Sequenced by immunoSEQ multiplex PCR; TCRdb stores in-frame clones only, minus some. The sample records 100,000 to 150,000 clones, roughly 88% being singletons. This sample comprised peripheral blood, obtained on day 0 of MenACWY control vaccination. The receptors shown here come from an adult in good health. Each CDR3 is given with its conserved first and last residue. D genes are given only for firm matches. Not every row has a clone size; where given, it reads once, few, many or a size class.

clone size	D gene	V gene	J gene	CDR3 protein	CDR3 DNA
.	.	TRBV28	TRBJ1-3	CATVRVPGNTIYF	TGTGCCACAGTTCGGGTTCCGGGAAACACCATATATTTT
.	.	TRBV10-2	TRBJ1-5	CASTIPDRDIKRNQPQHF	TGCGCCAGCACCATTCCAGACCGGGACATTAAGAGGAATCAGCCCCAGCATTTT
.	TRBD2	TRBV19	TRBJ2-7	CASSMRLAGPYEQYF	TGTGCCAGTAGTATGCGACTAGCGGGTCCCTACGAGCAGTACTTC
once	TRBD1	TRBV28	TRBJ2-3	CASSSGTGGTDTQYF	TGTGCCAGCAGTTCCGGGACAGGGGGGACAGATACGCAGTATTTT
.	.	TRBV12-2	TRBJ1-1	CASRPTAGGPPNTEAFF	TGTGCAAGTCGCCCGACGGCCGGGGGGCCACCGAACACTGAAGCTTTCTTT
.	TRBD1	TRBV2	TRBJ1-1	CAGRQGNTEAFF	TGTGCCGGACGACAGGGAAACACTGAAGCTTTCTTT
.	TRBD1	TRBV19	TRBJ2-2	CASLTGGDSTGELFF	TGTGCCAGTCTTACAGGGGGCGACTCCACCGGGGAGCTGTTTTTT
once	TRBD2	TRBV7-3	TRBJ2-1	CASSVGLNNEQFF	TGTGCCAGCAGCGTGGGACTAAACAATGAGCAGTTCTTC
.	TRBD1	TRBV19	TRBJ2-2	CASSAADRVRELFF	TGTGCCAGTTCTGCAGCAGACAGGGTCAGGGAGCTGTTTTTT
.	.	TRBV6-5	TRBJ2-3	CASSYLEADTQYF	TGTGCCAGCAGTTATTTAGAGGCAGATACGCAGTATTTT
.	.	TRBV27	TRBJ2-1	CASSLSSINEQFF	TGTGCCAGCAGTTTATCGAGCATCAATGAGCAGTTCTTC
.	.	TRBV7-9	TRBJ1-5	CASSLTGNQPQHF	TGTGCCAGCAGCTTAACAGGGAATCAGCCCCAGCATTTT
.	.	TRBV13	TRBJ1-2	CASSLGRRGYGYTF	TGTGCCAGCAGCTTAGGCAGGCGGGGCTATGGCTACACCTTC
once	.	TRBV7-2	TRBJ1-5	CASSRWTPETISNQPQHF	TGTGCCAGCAGCCGCTGGACTCCCGAGACTATAAGCAATCAGCCCCAGCATTTT
.	TRBD1	TRBV11-2	TRBJ2-1	CASSSRQGEGYNEQFF	TGTGCCAGCAGCTCCCGACAGGGAGAGGGGTACAATGAGCAGTTCTTC
.	.	TRBV24-1	TRBJ2-5	CATADGGLPGTQYF	TGTGCCACCGCAGATGGAGGGTTACCTGGGACCCAGTACTTC
.	.	TRBV7-7	TRBJ2-1	CASSLESGSYNEQFF	TGTGCCAGCAGCTTAGAATCGGGCTCCTACAATGAGCAGTTCTTC
once	TRBD2	TRBV5-1	TRBJ2-5	CASSLSSVRGGLAETQYF	TGCGCCAGCAGTCTATCCTCGGTGCGGGGGGGCCTGGCAGAGACCCAGTACTTC
.	.	TRBV24-1	TRBJ1-5	CATSDSTGKHQPQHF	TGTGCCACCAGTGATTCCACAGGGAAACATCAGCCCCAGCATTTT
.	.	TRBV5-1	TRBJ1-1	CASKRSAGMNTEAFF	TGCGCCAGCAAACGGTCGGCTGGCATGAACACTGAAGCTTTCTTT
.	TRBD1	TRBV5-4	TRBJ1-1	CASRPRQGGSNTEAFF	TGTGCCAGCAGACCCAGACAGGGGGGTTCGAACACTGAAGCTTTCTTT
.	.	TRBV11-2	TRBJ2-3	CASSTALTGYFTDTQYF	TGTGCCAGCAGCACCGCCCTTACCGGGTACTTCACAGATACGCAGTATTTT
medium-sized	TRBD1	TRBV2	TRBJ1-4	CASSEGQGEVEKLFF	TGTGCCAGCAGTGAAGGCCAGGGGGAAGTTGAAAAACTGTTTTTT
.	.	TRBV6-4	TRBJ1-5	CASSQGIGQPQHF	TGTGCCAGCAGTCAGGGAATAGGGCAGCCCCAGCATTTT
once	TRBD1	TRBV4-3	TRBJ1-6	CASSQPGQGNSPLHF	TGCGCCAGCAGCCAACCGGGACAGGGGAATTCACCCCTCCACTTT
.	.	TRBV7-6	TRBJ2-4	CASRDKNRVVVKNIQYF	TGTGCCAGCAGAGACAAAAACAGGGTGGTGGTCAAAAACATTCAGTACTTC
.	TRBD2	TRBV7-6	TRBJ2-1	CASSSLGGGYNEQFF	TGTGCCAGCAGCTCGCTCGGGGGAGGGTACAATGAGCAGTTCTTC
.	TRBD1	TRBV7-3	TRBJ2-7	CASSPGTGTYEQYF	TGTGCCAGCAGCCCCGGGACAGGGACCTACGAGCAGTACTTC
.	TRBD1	TRBV3-1/TRBV3-2	TRBJ2-4	CASSRGQFRQGGIQYF	TGTGCCAGCAGCCGGGGACAGTTTCGACAGGGGGGCATTCAGTACTTC
.	TRBD1	TRBV10-3	TRBJ2-1	CAISAGTASSYNEQFF	TGTGCCATCAGCGCCGGGACAGCTAGCTCCTACAATGAGCAGTTCTTC
.	.	TRBV7-2	TRBJ1-5	CASSLDITSNQPQHF	TGTGCCAGCAGCTTAGATATAACTAGCAATCAGCCCCAGCATTTT
.	.	TRBV7-2	TRBJ1-4	CASSLNEKLFF	TGTGCCAGCAGCTTAAATGAAAAACTGTTTTTT
.	.	TRBV2	TRBJ1-2	CASSEYPGQTYGYTF	TGTGCCAGCAGTGAATATCCCGGCCAGACCTATGGCTACACCTTC
.	.	TRBV7-2	TRBJ2-7	CASSLSSRPREWAYEQYF	TGTGCCAGCAGCCTCAGTTCCCGCCCACGGGAGTGGGCCTACGAGCAGTACTTC
.	.	TRBV5-1	TRBJ2-3	CASSLNRGGGTDTQYF	TGCGCCAGCAGCTTAAACAGGGGAGGGGGCACAGATACGCAGTATTTT
.	TRBD2	TRBV6-4	TRBJ2-1	CASSDGGGGLNEQFF	TGTGCCAGCAGTGACGGTGGCGGGGGTCTCAATGAGCAGTTCTTC
.	TRBD1	TRBV11-2	TRBJ2-7	CASNVGTGLDEQYF	TGTGCCAGCAACGTCGGGACAGGTCTCGACGAGCAGTACTTC
.	.	TRBV7-2	TRBJ1-1	CASSLLTSEGGGEAFF	TGTGCCAGCAGCTTATTAACGTCCGAAGGGGGTGGGGAAGCTTTCTTT
.	.	TRBV4-1	TRBJ1-1	CASSSHFREMNTEAFF	TGCGCCAGCAGCTCTCACTTCAGGGAAATGAACACTGAAGCTTTCTTT
.	TRBD1	TRBV27	TRBJ2-7	CASSADRSLSSYEQYF	TGTGCCAGCAGTGCGGACAGGAGCCTAAGCTCCTACGAGCAGTACTTC
.	.	TRBV28	TRBJ2-5	CASTLSGAQETQYF	TGTGCCAGCACCCTATCTGGGGCACAAGAGACCCAGTACTTC
.	TRBD2	TRBV9	TRBJ2-1	CASSRGPSGDEQFF	TGTGCCAGCAGTCGAGGACCTAGCGGTGATGAGCAGTTCTTC
few	.	TRBV7-8	TRBJ2-5	CASSAPLSFGETQYF	TGTGCCAGCAGCGCCCCATTGAGTTTTGGGGAGACCCAGTACTTC
.	.	TRBV29-1	TRBJ1-1	CSVATDGGEAFF	TGCAGCGTTGCCACCGACGGGGGCGAAGCTTTCTTT
.	.	TRBV5-4	TRBJ2-3	CAASAGGTRSTDTQYF	TGTGCCGCAAGCGCTGGCGGGACCCGGAGCACAGATACGCAGTATTTT
once	TRBD1	TRBV3-1/TRBV3-2	TRBJ1-2	CASSHADRGYGYTF	TGTGCCAGCAGCCACGCGGACAGGGGCTATGGCTACACCTTC
.	.	TRBV19	TRBJ1-4	CATKSDRNEKLFF	TGTGCCACCAAGAGTGACAGGAATGAAAAACTGTTTTTT
few	.	TRBV2	TRBJ1-2	CASSEAVLGEYYGYTF	TGTGCCAGCAGTGAAGCGGTACTTGGGGAATACTATGGCTACACCTTC
.	.	TRBV7-8	TRBJ2-1	CASSLVSLALSNEQFF	TGTGCCAGCAGCTTAGTTAGTCTAGCGCTTTCCAATGAGCAGTTCTTC
.	.	TRBV7-2	TRBJ2-5	CASTQWRQAETQYF	TGTGCCAGCACCCAGTGGAGACAAGCAGAGACCCAGTACTTC
once	TRBD1	TRBV28	TRBJ2-7	CASSSRTGLSYEQYF	TGTGCCAGCAGTAGTCGGACAGGGCTCTCCTACGAGCAGTACTTC
.	.	TRBV4-3	TRBJ2-1	CASSQEAGNEQFF	TGCGCCAGCAGCCAAGAGGCAGGGAATGAGCAGTTCTTC
.	.	TRBV3-1/TRBV3-2	TRBJ1-1	CASSTQGSEAFF	TGTGCCAGCAGCACCCAGGGGTCGGAAGCTTTCTTT